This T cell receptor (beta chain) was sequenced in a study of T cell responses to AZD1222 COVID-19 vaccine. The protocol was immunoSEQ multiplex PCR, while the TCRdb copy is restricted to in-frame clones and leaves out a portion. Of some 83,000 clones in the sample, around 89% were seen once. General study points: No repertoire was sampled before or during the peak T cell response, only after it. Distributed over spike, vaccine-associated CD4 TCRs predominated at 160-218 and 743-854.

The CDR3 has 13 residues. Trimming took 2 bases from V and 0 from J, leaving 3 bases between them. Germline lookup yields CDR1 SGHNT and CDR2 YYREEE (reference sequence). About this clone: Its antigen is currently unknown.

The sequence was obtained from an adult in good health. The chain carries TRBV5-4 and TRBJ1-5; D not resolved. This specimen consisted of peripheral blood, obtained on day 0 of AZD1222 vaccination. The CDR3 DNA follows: TGTGCCAGCAGCTTCGATAGCAATCAGCCCCAGCATTTT. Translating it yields CASSFDSNQPQHF.